Listed here are 17 T cell receptor beta chains from one sample, sequenced in a study of shared clonotypes between healthy human individuals. Libraries were prepared by immunoSEQ multiplex PCR; TCRdb keeps only in-frame clonotypes and omits some of them. The table includes some 2,100,000 clones, almost 96% detected once. Sample: naive CD4+ T cells sorted from blood. Subset defined: CD45RA+ positively selected. These receptors all stem from a man aged 18-30 years in good health.

The V and J genes are TRBV5-1 and TRBJ2-7, with D perhaps matching TRBD2 (5 bases). This CDR3 comprises 15 residues. Germline V gene data show CDR1 as SGHRS and CDR2 as YFSETQ. V was shortened by 4 bases and J by 4 bases, with 18 bases between the two germline ends. CDR3: CASSPGGGSDYEQYF. DNA for the CDR3: TGCGCCAGCAGCCCCGGAGGTGGGAGTGATTACGAGCAGTACTTC. Drawing the rest from reference TRBV5-1 and TRBJ2-7, the complete variable domain is KAGVTQTPRYLIKTRGQQVTLSCSPISGHRSVSWYQQTPGQGLQFLFEYFSETQRNKGNFPGRFSGRQFSNSRSEMNVSTLELGDSALYLCASSPGGGSDYEQYFGPGTRLTVT.

The V gene is TRBV10-2, the J gene TRBJ2-2; D might be TRBD2 (6 bases). The V end was cut by 6 bases, the J end by 6 bases, with 8 bases between. The CDR3 is 12 residues long. Germline assignment: CDR1 WSHSY and CDR2 SAAADI. The CDR3 sequence: CASRPGAGELFF. The CDR3 DNA reads TGCGCCAGCAGGCCGGGAGCCGGGGAGCTGTTTTTT.

The chain has TRBV5-1 and TRBJ2-7; possibly TRBD1 for D (6 bases). From germline, CDR1 is SGHRS and CDR2 YFSETQ. This CDR3 has 14 residues. The germline V and J ends were trimmed by 0 bases and 3 bases, with 10 bases remaining between them. The DNA for the CDR3 is TGCGCCAGCAGCTTGGGGGACACCAACTACGAGCAGTACTTC. Translated: CASSLGDTNYEQYF.

To note about this clone: This sample also contains other DNA sequences that code for the same CDR3. V gene TRBV7-2 combines with J gene TRBJ1-5; 8 bases are a match to TRBD1. Germline-derived CDR1 and CDR2 are SGHTA and FQGNSA. V lost 1 base, J lost 7 bases, and 0 bases stayed unmatched. The CDR3 is 13 residues long. This CDR3 reads CASSLDRGQPQHF. As DNA, the CDR3 is TGTGCCAGCAGCTTAGACAGGGGGCAGCCCCAGCATTTT.

The gene calls are TRBV28 and TRBJ1-2, with D perhaps TRBD1 (6 bases). CDR1 and CDR2 (germline): MDHEN, SYDVKM. V was pared by 5 bases and J by 6 bases, with 13 bases between. This CDR3 spans 13 amino acids. This CDR3 reads CASSPTGWHGYTF. CDR3 DNA sequence: TGTGCCAGCAGTCCCACAGGGTGGCATGGCTACACCTTC.

This sequence joins TRBV6-1 and TRBJ2-7; 9 nucleotides agree with TRBD1. Looked up from germline, CDR1 is MNHNS and CDR2 is SASEGT. The CDR3 has 15 amino acids. The trim removed 5 bases at V and 3 bases at J, leaving 8 bases unmatched. CDR3 sequence: CASSRDRAGIYEQYF. DNA of the CDR3: TGTGCCAGCAGTCGGGACAGGGCTGGGATCTACGAGCAGTACTTC.

This chain joins TRBV6-5 and TRBJ1-6; D is ambiguous. V was shortened by 0 bases and J by 10 bases, with 13 bases between the two germline ends. CDR3 length equals 15 residues. Germline CDR1 is MNHEY and CDR2 is SVGAGI. The CDR3 reads CASSYSSGSGSPLHF. DNA of the CDR3: TGTGCCAGCAGTTACTCGAGTGGATCTGGATCACCCCTCCACTTT.

CDR3 in DNA: TGTGCCAGCAGGGAGGCAAGTACGCAGTATTTT. This encodes CASREASTQYF. The genes are TRBV28 and TRBJ2-3; perhaps TRBD2 as D (5 bases). CDR3 length: 11 amino acids. The V gene lost 6 bases and the J gene lost 8 bases, with 9 bases spanning the gap. Germline V gives CDR1 MDHEN, CDR2 SYDVKM.

The CDR3 DNA follows: TGCGCCAGCAGCGAGGGACAGGCGTACGAGCAGTACTTC. Amino acid sequence: CASSEGQAYEQYF. The chain couples TRBV5-1 to TRBJ2-7, with TRBD1 identical over 8 bases. The CDR3 has 13 residues. The J segment lost 4 bases and the V segment lost 4 bases, leaving 4 bases of the junction unmatched. Germline assignment: CDR1 SGHRS and CDR2 YFSETQ. Complete variable domain (other parts from reference TRBV5-1 and TRBJ2-7): KAGVTQTPRYLIKTRGQQVTLSCSPISGHRSVSWYQQTPGQGLQFLFEYFSETQRNKGNFPGRFSGRQFSNSRSEMNVSTLELGDSALYLCASSEGQAYEQYFGPGTRLTVT.

Details on this clone: This specimen includes other DNA sequences encoding the same CDR3. The CDR3 region has the DNA TGTGCCAGCAGCTTAGGTCTAAATCAGCCCCAGCATTTT. It translates to CASSLGLNQPQHF. The chain uses TRBV11-2 and TRBJ1-5; D is unresolved. Germline CDR1 SGHAT, CDR2 FQNNGV. Trimming shortened V by 1 base and J by 4 bases, and 5 bases separated the two germline ends. The CDR3 covers 13 residues.

The chain joins TRBV10-2 to TRBJ2-5; 8 nucleotides line up with TRBD1. Germline V gives CDR1 WSHSY, CDR2 SAAADI. The CDR3 covers 15 residues. The ends lost 4 bases at V and 5 bases at J; junction bases unmatched: 9. DNA for the CDR3: TGCGCCAGCAGTGGTGGACAGGGTCGCGTGGAGACCCAGTACTTC. Its protein product is CASSGGQGRVETQYF.

J is TRBJ2-1 and V is TRBV7-2; 12 bases agree with TRBD2. CDR3 length equals 15 residues. The trim removed 7 bases at V and 4 bases at J, leaving 5 bases unmatched. CDR1 and CDR2 from the germline V gene are SGHTA and FQGNSA. CDR3 DNA sequence: TGTGCCAGCATCAGGGGACTAGCGGGTTACAATGAGCAGTTCTTC. Translation: CASIRGLAGYNEQFF.

This clone was picked up one time. V gene TRBV7-2 combines with J gene TRBJ2-7; the match to TRBD2 covers 7 bases. The V gene's germline CDR1 is SGHTA and CDR2 FQGNSA. The junction had 10 bases not matched to a gene; V was cut back by 3 bases and J by 5 bases. This CDR3 region has 15 residues. This CDR3 is CASSFSGVRGDEQYF. The CDR3 DNA follows: TGTGCCAGCAGCTTCAGCGGGGTACGCGGCGACGAGCAGTACTTC.

This sequence joins TRBV13 and TRBJ2-3; the match to TRBD2 covers 9 bases. The V and J ends lost 7 bases and 1 base, in that order; junction bases with no gene match: 18. CDR1 and CDR2 from the germline V gene are PRHDT and FYEKMQ (reference sequence). CDR3 size: 19 residues. Here the CDR3 DNA reads TGTGCCAGCATCCTCCAGGGAGCGGGAGGTCGAGCTGGCACAGATACGCAGTATTTT. Translating gives CASILQGAGGRAGTDTQYF. The full variable domain, its missing parts supplied by reference TRBV13 and TRBJ2-3, is AAGVIQSPRHLIKEKRETATLKCYPIPRHDTVYWYQQGPGQDPQFLISFYEKMQSDKGSIPDRFSAQQFSDYHSELNMSSLELGDSALYFCASILQGAGGRAGTDTQYFGPGTRLTVL.

The CDR3 loop reads CASSQGGQGPTFKQYF. CDR3 coding DNA: TGCGCCAGCAGCCAAGGGGGACAAGGTCCCACTTTTAAGCAGTACTTC. The rearrangement joins TRBV4-1 to TRBJ2-7; a weak D match, TRBD1 (6 bases). There are 16 residues in the CDR3. CDR1 is MGHRA, CDR2 YSYEKL, per germline. V was cut by 1 base and J by 8 bases, with 21 bases left in between.

For the CDR3, the DNA is TGTGCCAGCCACTCGACAGTCCCCATTTCTTCACCCCTCCACTTT. Residues: CASHSTVPISSPLHF. V gene TRBV6-1 combines with J gene TRBJ1-6; TRBD1 is a possible D gene (5 bases). Trimming left V 8 bases short and J 9 bases short, with 20 bases between. The CDR3 spans 15 residues. Germline values: CDR1 MNHNS, CDR2 SASEGT.

On this clone itself: Other DNA sequences within the sample encode an identical CDR3. The chain is built from TRBV7-2 and TRBJ2-3, with 8 positions matching TRBD1. Trimming cost V 6 bases and J 1 base; bases outside gene matches: 0. From germline, CDR1 is SGHTA and CDR2 FQGNSA. CDR3 length equals 13 residues. CDR3 in amino acids: CASRQGGTDTQYF. CDR3 bases: TGTGCCAGCAGACAGGGGGGCACAGATACGCAGTATTTT.